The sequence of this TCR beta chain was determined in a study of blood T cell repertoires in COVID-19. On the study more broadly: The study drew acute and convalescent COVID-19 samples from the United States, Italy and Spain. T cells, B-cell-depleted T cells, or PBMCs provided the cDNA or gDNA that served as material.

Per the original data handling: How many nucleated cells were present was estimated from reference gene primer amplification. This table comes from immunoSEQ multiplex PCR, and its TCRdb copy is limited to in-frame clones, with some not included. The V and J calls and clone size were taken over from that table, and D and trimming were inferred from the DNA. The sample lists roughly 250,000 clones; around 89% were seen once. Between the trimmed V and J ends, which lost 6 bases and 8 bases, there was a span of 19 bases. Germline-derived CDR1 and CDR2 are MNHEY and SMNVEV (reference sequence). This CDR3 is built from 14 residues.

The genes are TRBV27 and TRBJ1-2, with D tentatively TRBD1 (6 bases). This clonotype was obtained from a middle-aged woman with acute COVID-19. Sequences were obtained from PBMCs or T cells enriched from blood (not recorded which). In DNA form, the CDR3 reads TGTGCCAGCAGCTCCGGTGGGGGCATGAGGGGCTACACCTTC. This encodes CASSSGGGMRGYTF.